This is a list of T cell receptor beta chains from one sample in a study of blood T cell repertoires in COVID-19. Only in-frame clones appear in the TCRdb table, and some are missing; sequencing was by immunoSEQ multiplex PCR. This table has under 150,000 clones, 90% appearing once. The specimen was peripheral blood. These receptor sequences come from a man aged 60-69 years with COVID-19, enrolled during active disease. The CDR3 runs from the conserved cysteine through the conserved F or W. Each record gives: V gene, D gene, clone size, J gene, CDR3 protein, CDR3 DNA. The D gene is left open where the match is weak. Some rows mark clone size as missing; the rest say once, few, many or name a class of expanded clone.

>TRBV11-3|NA|NA|TRBJ2-2
CASSLGRPTGELFF
TGTGCCAGCAGCCTCGGCAGGCCCACCGGGGAGCTGTTTTTT
>TRBV6-1|NA|NA|TRBJ1-2
CASSEYGGRGYGYTF
TGTGCCAGCAGTGAATACGGGGGTAGAGGCTATGGCTACACCTTC
>TRBV5-4|TRBD2|many|TRBJ2-7
CASSPGLAGEYEQYF
TGTGCCAGCAGCCCCGGGCTAGCGGGAGAGTACGAGCAGTACTTC
>TRBV5-1|NA|NA|TRBJ2-7
CASSLAVGEQYF
TGCGCCAGCAGCTTGGCGGTCGGCGAGCAGTACTTC
>TRBV4-2|TRBD1|NA|TRBJ2-7
CASSQEQGRNYEQYF
TGTGCCAGCAGCCAGGAACAGGGGAGAAACTACGAGCAGTACTTC
>TRBV2|TRBD1|NA|TRBJ1-2
CATQTGESYGYTF
TGTGCCACTCAAACAGGGGAGTCCTATGGCTACACCTTC
>TRBV5-1|NA|NA|TRBJ1-4
CASSLGAGVADEKLFF
TGCGCCAGCAGTCTTGGAGCGGGGGTGGCGGATGAAAAACTGTTTTTT
>TRBV10-3|NA|NA|TRBJ2-7
CAIRTGTAPDGEQYF
TGTGCCATCAGAACAGGGACCGCCCCCGACGGGGAGCAGTACTTC
>TRBV19|TRBD1|NA|TRBJ1-5
CASSIDGDRNQPQHF
TGTGCCAGTAGTATAGACGGGGACAGGAATCAGCCCCAGCATTTT
>TRBV19|TRBD1|NA|TRBJ2-7
CASSTRTGTYEQYF
TGTGCCAGTAGTACCCGGACAGGGACCTACGAGCAGTACTTC
>TRBV5-1|NA|NA|TRBJ1-1
CASRSRADFEAFF
TGCGCCAGCCGTTCGCGGGCAGACTTTGAAGCTTTCTTT
>TRBV19|TRBD1|NA|TRBJ2-3
CASTLTGTGGKDTQYF
TGTGCCAGTACCCTCACGGGGACAGGAGGAAAAGATACGCAGTATTTT
>TRBV30|NA|NA|TRBJ1-3
CAWSSRVYTIYF
TGTGCCTGGAGTTCTCGGGTTTACACCATATATTTT
>TRBV5-4|TRBD2|NA|TRBJ2-2
CASSLTPGLAGGVVAGELFF
TGTGCCAGCAGCTTAACCCCGGGACTAGCGGGAGGGGTGGTTGCCGGGGAGCTGTTTTTT
>TRBV10-2|NA|NA|TRBJ1-1
CASRAGQGYTEAFF
TGCGCCAGCAGGGCCGGGCAGGGCTACACTGAAGCTTTCTTT
>TRBV6-2/TRBV6-3|TRBD2|NA|TRBJ2-7
CASSSAGGRSYEQYF
TGTGCCAGCAGTTCCGCGGGAGGGAGGTCCTACGAGCAGTACTTC
>TRBV7-9|NA|NA|TRBJ1-1
CASSLEGFNTEAFF
TGTGCCAGCAGCTTGGAGGGATTTAACACTGAAGCTTTCTTT
>TRBV3-1/TRBV3-2|TRBD2|NA|TRBJ2-1
CASSQDKRDYNEQFF
TGTGCCAGCAGCCAAGATAAGCGGGACTACAATGAGCAGTTCTTC
>TRBV2|TRBD1|once|TRBJ2-5
CARGTGGQIQETQYF
TGTGCCAGGGGGACAGGGGGACAGATACAAGAGACCCAGTACTTC
>TRBV3-1/TRBV3-2|NA|once|TRBJ1-2
CASSSGHVNYGYTF
TGTGCCAGCAGCTCGGGACACGTTAACTATGGCTACACCTTC
>TRBV18|TRBD1|NA|TRBJ1-4
CASSPLTSTGNEKLFF
TGTGCCAGCTCACCCCTAACGTCGACAGGGAATGAAAAACTGTTTTTT
>TRBV5-4|NA|NA|TRBJ2-2
CASRQPGSNTGELFF
TGTGCCAGCAGACAACCCGGGTCGAACACCGGGGAGCTGTTTTTT
>TRBV7-9|NA|NA|TRBJ2-1
CASSLTRGIRGDSYNEQFF
TGTGCCAGCAGCTTAACGAGGGGTATTAGGGGGGACAGCTACAATGAGCAGTTCTTC
>TRBV6-1|NA|NA|TRBJ2-4
CASSERSGVKNIQYF
TGTGCCAGCAGTGAAAGGTCAGGGGTCAAAAACATTCAGTACTTC